Presented here are 6 T cell receptor beta chains from one specimen sequenced in a study of T cell repertoires in cytomegalovirus infection. TCRdb used MiXCR to reprocess the reads, holding one entry per CDR3 protein. Here the sample spans 740,000 or so distinct CDR3 sequences, 35% to 45% being singletons. The sequenced material came from PBMCs. The receptor source for this set is a human donor in good health (CMV status not recorded). Some clones in this sample may be carry-over from other donors' samples.

The gene calls are TRBV28 and TRBJ2-7; perhaps TRBD2 as D (6 bases). Germline CDR1 reads MDHEN; CDR2 reads SYDVKM. Trimming took 2 bases from V and 1 from J, leaving 18 bases between them. This CDR3 spans 17 amino acids. For the CDR3, the DNA is TGTGCCAGCAGTTTACCCCGCGGCAGAGGGAGGTCCTACGAGCAGTACTTC. Translated, it gives CASSLPRGRGRSYEQYF.

This clonotype came up a few times. The chain joins TRBV6-7 to TRBJ2-1; 12 nucleotides align to TRBD2. TRBV6-7 is known as an ORF, though its function is uncertain. J gave up 5 bases and V 6 bases, and 8 bases lay outside the gene matches. The CDR3 sequence is 16 residues long. This CDR3 reads CASSPTSGRLHNEQFF. The DNA for the CDR3 is TGTGCCAGCAGCCCTACTAGCGGGAGGCTTCACAATGAGCAGTTCTTC.

The sample holds a few counts of this clonotype. This chain uses TRBV12-3 or TRBV12-4 with TRBJ2-1, with a tentative D call TRBD2 (6 bases). Trimming cost V 6 bases and J 8 bases, with 29 bases left between them. The CDR3 is made up of 18 amino acids. Here the CDR3 DNA reads TGTGCCAGCAGCAAGGATAAGACACCAGGGACTGATAGGGATGAGCAGTTCTTC. This encodes CASSKDKTPGTDRDEQFF.

V and J are TRBV5-6 and TRBJ2-1; TRBD2 might be the D (5 bases). The V gene's germline CDR1 is SGHDT and CDR2 YYEEEE. Between the trimmed V and J ends, which lost 2 bases and 0 bases, there was a span of 12 bases. The CDR3 extends over 16 amino acids. The CDR3 is CASSFVARDSYNEQFF. For the CDR3, the DNA is TGTGCCAGCAGCTTCGTAGCACGGGACTCCTACAATGAGCAGTTCTTC. The whole variable domain, remainder taken from reference TRBV5-6 and TRBJ2-1, is DAGVTQSPTHLIKTRGQQVTLRCSPKSGHDTVSWYQQALGQGPQFIFQYYEEEERQRGNFPDRFSGHQFPNYSSELNVNALLLGDSALYLCASSFVARDSYNEQFFGPGTRLTVL.

The J gene is TRBJ2-1, the V gene TRBV11-2; D call uncertain. This CDR3 is built from 17 residues. Germline CDR1 is SGHAT and CDR2 is FQNNGV. V lost 4 bases, J lost 0 bases, and 16 bases lay in between. CDR3 sequence: CASSSSGVLSSYNEQFF. In DNA, the CDR3 is TGTGCCAGCAGCTCTAGTGGGGTCTTGAGCTCCTACAATGAGCAGTTCTTC.

The rearrangement joins TRBV3-1 to TRBJ2-7, with 9 bases aligning to TRBD1. Germline loops: CDR1 LGHDT, CDR2 YNNKEL (reference sequence). The CDR3 is 15 residues long. V shed 4 bases and J 4 bases; nucleotides not matched to a gene: 8. The CDR3 loop is CASSPIRDRAYEQYF. In DNA, the CDR3 is TGTGCCAGCAGCCCTATCCGGGACAGGGCTTACGAGCAGTACTTC.